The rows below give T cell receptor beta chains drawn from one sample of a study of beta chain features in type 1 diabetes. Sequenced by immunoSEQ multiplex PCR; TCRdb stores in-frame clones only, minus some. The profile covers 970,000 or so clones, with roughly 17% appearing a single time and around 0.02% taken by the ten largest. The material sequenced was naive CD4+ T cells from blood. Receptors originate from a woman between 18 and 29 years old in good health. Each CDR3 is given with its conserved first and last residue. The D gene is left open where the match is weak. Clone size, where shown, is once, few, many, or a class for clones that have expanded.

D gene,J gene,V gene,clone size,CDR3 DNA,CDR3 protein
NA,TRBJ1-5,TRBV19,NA,TGTGCCAGTAGTATAGAGGGCGCTCCTCAGCCCCAGCATTTT,CASSIEGAPQPQHF
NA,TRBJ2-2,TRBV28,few,TGTGCCAGCAGTTTATGGGGCACCGGGGAGCTGTTTTTT,CASSLWGTGELFF
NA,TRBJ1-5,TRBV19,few,TGTGCCAGTAGTATCCGCCATAGCAATCAGCCCCAGCATTTT,CASSIRHSNQPQHF
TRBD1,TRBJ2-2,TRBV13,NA,TGTGCCAGCAGCCCACCCGACAGGGCCGGGGAGCTGTTTTTT,CASSPPDRAGELFF
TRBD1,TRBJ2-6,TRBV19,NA,TGTGCCAGTAGTATAGATTGGGCCAGGGGGCAATTCTCTGGGGCCAACGTCCTGACTTTC,CASSIDWARGQFSGANVLTF
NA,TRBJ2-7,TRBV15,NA,TGTGCCACCAGCAGAGATCCTAGTAGCGAGCAGTACTTC,CATSRDPSSEQYF
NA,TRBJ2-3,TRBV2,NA,TGTGCCAGCAGTGGAGGCGGGACCACAGATACGCAGTATTTT,CASSGGGTTDTQYF
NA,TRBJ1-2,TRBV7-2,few,TGTGCCAGCAGTAATCAACAGGGATGGGGCTATGGCTACACCTTC,CASSNQQGWGYGYTF
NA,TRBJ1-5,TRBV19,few,TGTGCCAGCCGAAGTCTCGGGACATTCGCTCAGCCCCAGCATTTT,CASRSLGTFAQPQHF
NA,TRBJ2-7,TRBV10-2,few,TGCGCCAGCAGTGACGGACATCTCTCCTACGAGCAGTACTTC,CASSDGHLSYEQYF
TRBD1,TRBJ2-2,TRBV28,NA,TGTGCCAGCAGTCCTCAATCACACGGGACAGGGGTGTACGGGGAGCTGTTTTTT,CASSPQSHGTGVYGELFF
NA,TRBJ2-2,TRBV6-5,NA,TGTGCCAGCAGAAGGGGGGGAAACACCGGGGAGCTGTTTTTT,CASRRGGNTGELFF
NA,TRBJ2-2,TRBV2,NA,TGTGCCAGCAGGGGGACGGTAAACACCGGGGAGCTGTTTTTT,CASRGTVNTGELFF
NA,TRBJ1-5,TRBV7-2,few,TGTGCCAGCAGCTTAGATGGGGCCTATCGGCCCCAGCATTTT,CASSLDGAYRPQHF
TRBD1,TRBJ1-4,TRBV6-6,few,TGTGCCAGCAGTGATTGGGGACAGGGAGGTGAAAAACTGTTTTTT,CASSDWGQGGEKLFF
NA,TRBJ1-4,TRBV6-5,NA,TGTGCCAGCAGGACGGGACCGAGGAATGAAAAACTGTTTTTT,CASRTGPRNEKLFF
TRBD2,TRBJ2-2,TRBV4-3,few,TGCGCCAGCAGCCAAGAGCTAGCGGGGGGCGGGGAGCTGTTTTTT,CASSQELAGGGELFF
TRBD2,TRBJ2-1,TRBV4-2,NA,TGTGCCAGCAGCCAAGACACGACTAGCGCGAATGACAATGAGCAGTTCTTC,CASSQDTTSANDNEQFF
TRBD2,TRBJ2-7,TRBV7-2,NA,TGTGCCAGCAGCCAACTAGCGGGAGGCACCTACGAGCAGTACTTC,CASSQLAGGTYEQYF
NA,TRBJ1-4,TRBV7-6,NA,TGTGCCAGCAGCTTAGCGACAGCAGATAATGAAAAACTGTTTTTT,CASSLATADNEKLFF
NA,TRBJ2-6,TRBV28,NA,TGTGCCAGCAACTCGCCAGGGGCCTGGGCTGGGGCCAACGTCCTGACTTTC,CASNSPGAWAGANVLTF
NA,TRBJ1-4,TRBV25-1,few,TGTGCCAGCAGTGAAGGACAGCTTAATGAAAAACTGTTTTTT,CASSEGQLNEKLFF
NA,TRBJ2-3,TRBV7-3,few,TGTGCCAGCAGTCGTAGCGGAAGCACAGATACGCAGTATTTT,CASSRSGSTDTQYF
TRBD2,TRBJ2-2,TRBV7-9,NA,TGTGCCAGCAGCTTACCTAGCGGGAGGGACGCCGGGGAGCTGTTTTTT,CASSLPSGRDAGELFF
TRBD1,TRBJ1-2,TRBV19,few,TGTGCCAGTACTGCCGGACAGGGAGATGGCTACACCTTC,CASTAGQGDGYTF
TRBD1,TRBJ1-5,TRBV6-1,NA,TGTGCCAGCAGAACAAAGACAGGGTATTTACAGCCCCAGCATTTT,CASRTKTGYLQPQHF
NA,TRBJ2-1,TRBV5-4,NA,TGTGCCAGCAGCTTTATTAGCGAGCCAGGCAATGAGCAGTTCTTC,CASSFISEPGNEQFF
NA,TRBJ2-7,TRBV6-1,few,TGTGCCAGCATCGGGACATTGACCTACGAGCAGTACTTC,CASIGTLTYEQYF
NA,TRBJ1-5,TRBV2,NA,TGTGCCAGCAGTCTACCCGTCGGTCAGCCCCAGCATTTT,CASSLPVGQPQHF
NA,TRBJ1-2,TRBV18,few,TGTGCCAGCTCATCCGTCCGGGACAATGATGGCTACACCTTC,CASSSVRDNDGYTF
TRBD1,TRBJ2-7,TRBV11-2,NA,TGTGCCAGCAGCTTAGTGGCCGGGACAGGGCACTACGAGCAGTACTTC,CASSLVAGTGHYEQYF
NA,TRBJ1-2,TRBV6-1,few,TGTGCCAGCAGCCGTACGGGTCGGTATGGCTACACCTTC,CASSRTGRYGYTF
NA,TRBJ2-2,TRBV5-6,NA,TGTGCCAGCAGCTTCGGGGGTAGAACCGGGGAGCTGTTTTTT,CASSFGGRTGELFF
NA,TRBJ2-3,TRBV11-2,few,TGTGCCAGCAGCCAGGTGGCCCCGACCGATACGCAGTATTTT,CASSQVAPTDTQYF
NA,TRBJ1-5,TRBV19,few,TGTGCCAGTAGTATAAAGTGGTCGGAAAATCAGCCCCAGCATTTT,CASSIKWSENQPQHF
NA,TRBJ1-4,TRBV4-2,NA,TGTGCCAGCAGCCAAGTGACCGACCCAAATGAAAAACTGTTTTTT,CASSQVTDPNEKLFF
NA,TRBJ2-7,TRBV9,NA,TGTGCCAGCAGCGTAGCTTTGGGACCCTCCTACGAGCAGTACTTC,CASSVALGPSYEQYF
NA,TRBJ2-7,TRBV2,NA,TGTGCCAGCAGCCGGAACTACGAGCAGTACTTC,CASSRNYEQYF
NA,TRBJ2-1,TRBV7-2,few,TGTGCCAGCAGCCCGCCTTCAGGGACTTCCACCTACAATGAGCAGTTCTTC,CASSPPSGTSTYNEQFF
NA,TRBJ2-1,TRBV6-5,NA,TGTGCCAGCAGTTACCGGGGAGTCGCTTACAATGAGCAGTTCTTC,CASSYRGVAYNEQFF
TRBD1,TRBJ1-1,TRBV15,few,TGTGCCACCAGCAGGGCCCGCGGGACAGCGGCCCCTGAAGCTTTCTTT,CATSRARGTAAPEAFF
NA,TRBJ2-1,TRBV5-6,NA,TGTGCCAGCAGTTTTTCGAATGAGCAGTTCTTC,CASSFSNEQFF
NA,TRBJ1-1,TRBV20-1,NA,TGCAGTGCCCCCCGGAACACTGAAGCTTTCTTT,CSAPRNTEAFF
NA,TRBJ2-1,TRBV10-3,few,TGTGCCATCAGTACCAATCGACAGGCGGGTGAGCAGTTCTTC,CAISTNRQAGEQFF
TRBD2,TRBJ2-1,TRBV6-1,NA,TGTGCCAGCAGCAGGACTAGCGGGTCGTACAATGAGCAGTTCTTC,CASSRTSGSYNEQFF
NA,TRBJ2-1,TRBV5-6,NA,TGTGCCAGCAGCTCCGGGATCGGGTCATATGAGCAGTTCTTC,CASSSGIGSYEQFF
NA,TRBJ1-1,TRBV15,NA,TGTGCCACCAGCAGAGATGGGACGATTGAAGCTTTCTTT,CATSRDGTIEAFF
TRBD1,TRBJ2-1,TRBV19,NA,TGTGCCAGTAGTGTCCCGGGACAGACCTACAATGAGCAGTTCTTC,CASSVPGQTYNEQFF
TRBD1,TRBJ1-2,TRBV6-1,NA,TGTGCCATAAGGGAGAACAGGGGTAACTATGGCTACACCTTC,CAIRENRGNYGYTF
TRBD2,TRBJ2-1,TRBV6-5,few,TGTGCCAGCAGTTCACGACTAGCCGAGCAGTTCTTC,CASSSRLAEQFF
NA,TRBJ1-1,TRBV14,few,TGTGCCAGCAGCCAGAGACCGAGTTACACTGAAGCTTTCTTT,CASSQRPSYTEAFF
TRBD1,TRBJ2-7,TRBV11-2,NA,TGTGCCAGCAGCCCGAGGACAGGGGGCAAGTACGAGCAGTACTTC,CASSPRTGGKYEQYF
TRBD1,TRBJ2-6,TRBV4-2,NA,TGTGCCAGCAGCCACCAAAAGAATACAGGGGGCTCGATCTCTGGGGCCAACGTCCTGACTTTC,CASSHQKNTGGSISGANVLTF
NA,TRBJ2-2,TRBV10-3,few,TGTGCCATCAGTGAAAACACCGGGGAGCTGTTTTTT,CAISENTGELFF
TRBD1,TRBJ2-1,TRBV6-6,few,TGTGCCAGCAGTTACTTTGGACAGGGAGAGGAGCAGTTCTTC,CASSYFGQGEEQFF
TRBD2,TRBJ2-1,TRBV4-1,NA,TGCGCCAGCAGCCAAACAGGACTAGCGGGAAGGGGTCCGAATGAGCAGTTCTTC,CASSQTGLAGRGPNEQFF
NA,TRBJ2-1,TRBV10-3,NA,TGTGCCATCAGTGGCAGACTCGGGCCCGAGCAGTTCTTC,CAISGRLGPEQFF
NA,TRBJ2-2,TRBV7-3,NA,TGTGCCAGCAGCTTACAAGCGAACACCGGGGAGCTGTTTTTT,CASSLQANTGELFF
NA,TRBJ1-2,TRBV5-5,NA,TGTGCCAGCAGCTTGGCCCCTCGCTATGGCTACACCTTC,CASSLAPRYGYTF